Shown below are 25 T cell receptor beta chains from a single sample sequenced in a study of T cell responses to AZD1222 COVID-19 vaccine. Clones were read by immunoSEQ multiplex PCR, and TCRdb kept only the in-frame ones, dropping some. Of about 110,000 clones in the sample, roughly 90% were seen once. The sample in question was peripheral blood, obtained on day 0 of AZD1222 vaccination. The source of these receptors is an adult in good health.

CDR3 DNA: TGTGCCAGCTGCAGACAGGGTCGATTGGAGCAGTACTTC. The encoded protein is CASCRQGRLEQYF. This chain links TRBV2 with TRBJ2-7, with TRBD1 matching over 7 bases. CDR1 and CDR2 from the germline V gene are SNHLY and FYNNEI. The CDR3 length is 13 residues. After removal of 8 bases from V and 7 bases from J, the junction contained 11 bases not matched to a gene.

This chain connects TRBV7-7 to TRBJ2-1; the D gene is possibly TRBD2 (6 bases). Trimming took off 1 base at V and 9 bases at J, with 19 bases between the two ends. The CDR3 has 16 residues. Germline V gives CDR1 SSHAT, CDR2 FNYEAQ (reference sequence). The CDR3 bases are TGTGCCAGCAGCTTAGTTCCTGGAGGGCCCTCCAGTGAGCAGTTCTTC. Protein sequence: CASSLVPGGPSSEQFF.

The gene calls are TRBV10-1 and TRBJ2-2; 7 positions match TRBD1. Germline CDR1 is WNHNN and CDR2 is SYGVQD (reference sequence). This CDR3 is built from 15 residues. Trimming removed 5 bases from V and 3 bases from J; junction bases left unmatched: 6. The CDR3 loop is CASSPDRPDTGELFF. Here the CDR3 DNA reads TGCGCCAGCAGTCCGGACAGGCCGGACACCGGGGAGCTGTTTTTT.

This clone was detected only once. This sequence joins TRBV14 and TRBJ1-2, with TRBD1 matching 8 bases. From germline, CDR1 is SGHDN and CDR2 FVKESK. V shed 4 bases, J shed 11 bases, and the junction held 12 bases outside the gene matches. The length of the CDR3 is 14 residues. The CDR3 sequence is CASSLDPGQEIYTF. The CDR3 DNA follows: TGTGCCAGCAGCCTCGACCCGGGACAGGAAATTTACACCTTC.

CDR3 amino acids: CASSLDRVSGYEQYF. As DNA, the CDR3 is TGTGCCAGCAGCTTAGATCGGGTTAGCGGCTACGAGCAGTACTTC. This sequence joins TRBV7-8 and TRBJ2-7; possibly TRBD2 for D (6 bases). V lost 1 base and J 3 bases, leaving 13 bases between the germline ends. This CDR3 has 15 residues. Germline CDR1 and CDR2: SGHVS and FQNEAQ. The entire variable domain, with the rest obtained from reference TRBV7-8 and TRBJ2-7, is as follows: GAGVSQSPRYKVAKRGQDVALRCDPISGHVSLFWYQQALGQGPEFLTYFQNEAQLDKSGLPSDRFFAERPEGSVSTLKIQRTQQEDSAVYLCASSLDRVSGYEQYFGPGTRLTVT.

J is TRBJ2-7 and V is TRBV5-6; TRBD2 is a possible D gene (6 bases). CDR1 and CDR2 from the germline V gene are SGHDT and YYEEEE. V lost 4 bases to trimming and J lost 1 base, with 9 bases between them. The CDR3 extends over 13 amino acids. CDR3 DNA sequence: TGTGCCAGCAGCCCGGGACTGTCCTACGAGCAGTACTTC. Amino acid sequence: CASSPGLSYEQYF.

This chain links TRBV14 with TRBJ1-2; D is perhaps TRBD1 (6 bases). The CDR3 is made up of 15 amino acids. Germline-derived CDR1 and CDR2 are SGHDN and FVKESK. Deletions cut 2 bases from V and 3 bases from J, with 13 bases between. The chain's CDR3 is CASSQKAQGHYGYTF. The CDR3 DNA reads TGTGCCAGCAGCCAAAAGGCCCAGGGGCACTATGGCTACACCTTC.

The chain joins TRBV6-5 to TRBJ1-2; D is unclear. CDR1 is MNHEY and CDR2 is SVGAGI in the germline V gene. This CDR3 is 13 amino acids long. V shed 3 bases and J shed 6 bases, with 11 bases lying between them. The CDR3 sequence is CASSYVGNNGYTF. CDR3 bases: TGTGCCAGCAGTTATGTCGGGAATAATGGCTACACCTTC.

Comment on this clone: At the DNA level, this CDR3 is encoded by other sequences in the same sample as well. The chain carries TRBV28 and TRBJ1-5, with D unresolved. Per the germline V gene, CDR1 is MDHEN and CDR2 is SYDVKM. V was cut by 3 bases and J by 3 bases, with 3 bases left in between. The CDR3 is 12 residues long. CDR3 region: CASSFSNQPQHF. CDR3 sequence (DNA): TGTGCCAGCAGTTTCTCCAATCAGCCCCAGCATTTT.

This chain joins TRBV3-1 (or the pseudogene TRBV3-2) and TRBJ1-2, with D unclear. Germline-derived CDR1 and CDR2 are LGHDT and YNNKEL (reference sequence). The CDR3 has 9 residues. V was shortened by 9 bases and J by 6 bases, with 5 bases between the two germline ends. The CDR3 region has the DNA TGTGCCAGATGGGATGGCTACACCTTC. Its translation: CARWDGYTF.

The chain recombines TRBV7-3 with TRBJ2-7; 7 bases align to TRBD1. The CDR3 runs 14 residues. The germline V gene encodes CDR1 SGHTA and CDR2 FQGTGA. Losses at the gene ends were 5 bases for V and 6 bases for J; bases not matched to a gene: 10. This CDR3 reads CASSISGQAGEQYF. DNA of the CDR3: TGTGCCAGCAGCATTTCTGGACAGGCGGGCGAGCAGTACTTC. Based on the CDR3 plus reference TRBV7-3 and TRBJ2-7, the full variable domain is GAGVSQTPSNKVTEKGKYVELRCDPISGHTALYWYRQSLGQGPEFLIYFQGTGAADDSGLPNDRFFAVRPEGSVSTLKIQRTERGDSAVYLCASSISGQAGEQYFGPGTRLTVT.

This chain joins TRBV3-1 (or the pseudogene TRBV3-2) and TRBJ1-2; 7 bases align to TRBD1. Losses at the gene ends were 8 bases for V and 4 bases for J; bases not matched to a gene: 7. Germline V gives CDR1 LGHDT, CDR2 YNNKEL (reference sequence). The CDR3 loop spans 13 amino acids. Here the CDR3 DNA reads TGTGCCAGCTTCCGGACAGGCTCCTATGGCTACACCTTC. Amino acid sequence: CASFRTGSYGYTF.

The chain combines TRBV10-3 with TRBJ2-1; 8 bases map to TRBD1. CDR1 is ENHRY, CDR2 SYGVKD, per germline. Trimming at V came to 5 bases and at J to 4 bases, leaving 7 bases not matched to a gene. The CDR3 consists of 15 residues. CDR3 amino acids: CAISTQGASYNEQFF. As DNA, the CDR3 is TGTGCCATCAGTACCCAGGGGGCGTCTTACAATGAGCAGTTCTTC.

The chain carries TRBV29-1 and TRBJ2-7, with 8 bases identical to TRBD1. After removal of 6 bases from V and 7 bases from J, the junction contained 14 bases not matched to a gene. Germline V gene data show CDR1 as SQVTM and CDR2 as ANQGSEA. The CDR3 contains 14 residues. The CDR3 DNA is TGCAGCGTAACGGACAGGGCCAGGTGGTGGGAGCAGTACTTC. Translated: CSVTDRARWWEQYF.

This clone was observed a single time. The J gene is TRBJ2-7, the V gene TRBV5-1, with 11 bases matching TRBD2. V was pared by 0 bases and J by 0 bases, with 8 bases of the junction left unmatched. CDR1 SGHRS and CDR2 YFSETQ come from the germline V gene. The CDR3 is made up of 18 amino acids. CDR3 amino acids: CASSLALAGGTSSYEQYF. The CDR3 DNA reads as TGCGCCAGCAGCTTGGCCCTAGCGGGAGGCACTTCCTCCTACGAGCAGTACTTC.

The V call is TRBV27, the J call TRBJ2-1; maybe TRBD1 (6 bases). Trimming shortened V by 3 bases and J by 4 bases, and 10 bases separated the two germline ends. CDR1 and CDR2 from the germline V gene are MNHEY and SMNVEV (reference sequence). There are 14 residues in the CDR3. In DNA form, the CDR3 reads TGTGCCAGCAGTTTTTTTCAGGGGTACAATGAGCAGTTCTTC. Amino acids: CASSFFQGYNEQFF.

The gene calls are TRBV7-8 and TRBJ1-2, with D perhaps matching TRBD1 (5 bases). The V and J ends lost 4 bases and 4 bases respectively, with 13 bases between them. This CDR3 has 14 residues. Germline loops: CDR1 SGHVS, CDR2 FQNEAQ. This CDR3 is CASSSMTAFYGYTF. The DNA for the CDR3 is TGTGCCAGCAGCTCTATGACAGCGTTCTATGGCTACACCTTC. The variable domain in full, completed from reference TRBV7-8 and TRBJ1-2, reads GAGVSQSPRYKVAKRGQDVALRCDPISGHVSLFWYQQALGQGPEFLTYFQNEAQLDKSGLPSDRFFAERPEGSVSTLKIQRTQQEDSAVYLCASSSMTAFYGYTFGSGTRLTVV.

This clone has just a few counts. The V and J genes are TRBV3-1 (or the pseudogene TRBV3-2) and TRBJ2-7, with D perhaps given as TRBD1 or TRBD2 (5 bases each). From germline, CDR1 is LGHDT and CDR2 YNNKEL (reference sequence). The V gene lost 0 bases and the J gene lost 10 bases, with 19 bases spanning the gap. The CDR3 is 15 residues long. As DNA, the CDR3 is TGTGCCAGCAGCCAAGATGGGGGTACTCAGGGCACCCAGTACTTC. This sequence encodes CASSQDGGTQGTQYF.

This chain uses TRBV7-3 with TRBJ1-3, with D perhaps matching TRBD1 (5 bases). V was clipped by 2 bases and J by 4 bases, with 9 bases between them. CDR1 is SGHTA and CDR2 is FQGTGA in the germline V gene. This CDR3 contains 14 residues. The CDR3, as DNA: TGTGCCAGCAGCTTAGCCGGGGCCGGAAACACCATATATTTT. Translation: CASSLAGAGNTIYF.

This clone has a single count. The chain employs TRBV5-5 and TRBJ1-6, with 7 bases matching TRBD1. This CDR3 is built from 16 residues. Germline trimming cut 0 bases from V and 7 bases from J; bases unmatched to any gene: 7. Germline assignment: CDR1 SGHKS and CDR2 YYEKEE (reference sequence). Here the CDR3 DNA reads TGTGCCAGCAGCTTGGACACCGGGACAGCCAATTCACCCCTCCACTTT. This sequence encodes CASSLDTGTANSPLHF.

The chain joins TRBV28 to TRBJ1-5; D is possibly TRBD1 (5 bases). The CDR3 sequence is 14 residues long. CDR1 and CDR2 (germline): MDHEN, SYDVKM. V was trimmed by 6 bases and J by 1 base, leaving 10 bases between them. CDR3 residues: CASSQRGSNQPQHF. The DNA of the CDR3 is TGTGCCAGCAGCCAGCGGGGGAGCAATCAGCCCCAGCATTTT. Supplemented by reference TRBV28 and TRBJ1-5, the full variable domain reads DVKVTQSSRYLVKRTGEKVFLECVQDMDHENMFWYRQDPGLGLRLIYFSYDVKMKEKGDIPEGYSVSREKKERFSLILESASTNQTSMYLCASSQRGSNQPQHFGDGTRLSIL.

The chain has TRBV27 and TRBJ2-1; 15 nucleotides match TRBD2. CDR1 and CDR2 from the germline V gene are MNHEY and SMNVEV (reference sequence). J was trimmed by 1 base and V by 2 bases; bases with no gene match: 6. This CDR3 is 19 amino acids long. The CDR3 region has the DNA TGTGCCAGCAGTTTACCGGGACTAGCGGGAGGCCGATCCTACAATGAGCAGTTCTTC. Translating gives CASSLPGLAGGRSYNEQFF.

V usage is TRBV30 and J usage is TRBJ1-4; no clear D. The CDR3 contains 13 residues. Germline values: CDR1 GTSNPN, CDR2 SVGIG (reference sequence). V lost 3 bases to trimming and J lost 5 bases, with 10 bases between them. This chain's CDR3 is CAWRAPDNEKLFF. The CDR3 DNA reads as TGTGCCTGGAGGGCTCCCGACAATGAAAAACTGTTTTTT.

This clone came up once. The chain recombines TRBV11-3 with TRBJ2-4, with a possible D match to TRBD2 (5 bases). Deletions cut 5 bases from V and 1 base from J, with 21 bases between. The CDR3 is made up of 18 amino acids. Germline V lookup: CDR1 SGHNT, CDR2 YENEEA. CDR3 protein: CASSPSGRKAEAKNIQYF. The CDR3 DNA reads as TGTGCCAGCAGCCCAAGCGGAAGGAAGGCAGAGGCCAAAAACATTCAGTACTTC.

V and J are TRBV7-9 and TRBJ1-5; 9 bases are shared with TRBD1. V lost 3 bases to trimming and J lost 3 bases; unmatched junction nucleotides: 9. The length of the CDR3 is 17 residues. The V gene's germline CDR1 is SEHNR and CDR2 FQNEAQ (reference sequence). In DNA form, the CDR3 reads TGTGCCAGCAGCTTGGGGACAGGGTTCCGGTCCAATCAGCCCCAGCATTTT. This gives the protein CASSLGTGFRSNQPQHF.